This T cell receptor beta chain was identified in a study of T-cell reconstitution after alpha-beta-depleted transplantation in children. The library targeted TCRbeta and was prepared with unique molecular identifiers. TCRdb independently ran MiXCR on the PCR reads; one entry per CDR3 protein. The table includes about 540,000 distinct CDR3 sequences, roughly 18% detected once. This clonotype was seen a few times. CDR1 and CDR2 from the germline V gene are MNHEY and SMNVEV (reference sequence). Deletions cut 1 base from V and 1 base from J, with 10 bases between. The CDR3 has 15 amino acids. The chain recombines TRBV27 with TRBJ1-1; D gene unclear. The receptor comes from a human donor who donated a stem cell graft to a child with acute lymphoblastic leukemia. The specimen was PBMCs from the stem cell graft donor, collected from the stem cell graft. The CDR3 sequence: CASSLWAGTNTEAFF. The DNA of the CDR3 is TGTGCCAGCAGTTTATGGGCAGGTACGAACACTGAAGCTTTCTTT.